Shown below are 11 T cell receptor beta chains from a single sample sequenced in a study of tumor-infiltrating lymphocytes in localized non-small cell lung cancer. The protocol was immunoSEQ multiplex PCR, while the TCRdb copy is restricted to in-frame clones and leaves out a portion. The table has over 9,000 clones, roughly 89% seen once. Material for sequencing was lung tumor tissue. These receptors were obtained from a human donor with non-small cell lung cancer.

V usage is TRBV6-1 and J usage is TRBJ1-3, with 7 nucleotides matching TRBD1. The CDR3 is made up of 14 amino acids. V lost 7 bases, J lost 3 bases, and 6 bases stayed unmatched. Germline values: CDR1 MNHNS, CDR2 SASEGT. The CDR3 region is CASMGRGFGNTIYF. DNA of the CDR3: TGTGCCAGCATGGGCAGGGGGTTTGGAAACACCATATATTTT.

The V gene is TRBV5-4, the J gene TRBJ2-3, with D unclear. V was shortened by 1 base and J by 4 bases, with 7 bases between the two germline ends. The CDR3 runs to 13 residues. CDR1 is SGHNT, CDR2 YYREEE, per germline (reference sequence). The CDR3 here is CASSLLGSDTQYF. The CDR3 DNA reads TGTGCCAGCAGCTTGTTGGGGTCAGATACGCAGTATTTT. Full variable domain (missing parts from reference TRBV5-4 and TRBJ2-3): ETGVTQSPTHLIKTRGQQVTLRCSSQSGHNTVSWYQQALGQGPQFIFQYYREEENGRGNFPPRFSGLQFPNYSSELNVNALELDDSALYLCASSLLGSDTQYFGPGTRLTVL.

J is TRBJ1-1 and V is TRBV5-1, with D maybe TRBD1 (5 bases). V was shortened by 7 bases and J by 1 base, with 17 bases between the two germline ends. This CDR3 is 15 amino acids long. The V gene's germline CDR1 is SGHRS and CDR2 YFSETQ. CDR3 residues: CASASGGAKNTEAFF. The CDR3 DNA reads TGCGCCAGCGCCTCGGGCGGGGCGAAGAACACTGAAGCTTTCTTT.

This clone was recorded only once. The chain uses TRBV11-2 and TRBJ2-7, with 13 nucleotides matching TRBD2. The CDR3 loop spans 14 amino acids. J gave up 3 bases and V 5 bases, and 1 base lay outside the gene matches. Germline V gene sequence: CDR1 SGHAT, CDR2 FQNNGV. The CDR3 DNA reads TGTGCCAGCAGCCGGACTAGCGGGAGCTACGAGCAGTACTTC. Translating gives CASSRTSGSYEQYF.

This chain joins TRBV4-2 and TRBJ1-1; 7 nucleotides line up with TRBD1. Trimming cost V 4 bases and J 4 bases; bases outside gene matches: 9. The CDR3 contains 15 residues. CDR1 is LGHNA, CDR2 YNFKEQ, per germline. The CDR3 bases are TGTGCCAGCAGCCCCCTGCAAGGGGGCGGCACTGAAGCTTTCTTT. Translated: CASSPLQGGGTEAFF.

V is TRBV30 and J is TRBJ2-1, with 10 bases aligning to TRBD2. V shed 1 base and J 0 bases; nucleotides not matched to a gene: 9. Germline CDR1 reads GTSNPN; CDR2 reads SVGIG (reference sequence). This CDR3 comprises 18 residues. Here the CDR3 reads CAWSGQGLATSSYNEQFF. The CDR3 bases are TGTGCCTGGAGTGGTCAGGGACTAGCGACTAGCTCCTACAATGAGCAGTTCTTC.

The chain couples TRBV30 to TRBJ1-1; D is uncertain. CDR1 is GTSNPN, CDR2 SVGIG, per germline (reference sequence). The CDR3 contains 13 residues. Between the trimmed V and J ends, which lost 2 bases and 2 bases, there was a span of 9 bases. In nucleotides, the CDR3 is TGTGCCTGGAGTAAAGGCGGAAACACTGAAGCTTTCTTT. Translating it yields CAWSKGGNTEAFF. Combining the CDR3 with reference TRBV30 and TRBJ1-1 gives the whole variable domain SQTIHQWPATLVQPVGSPLSLECTVEGTSNPNLYWYRQAAGRGLQLLFYSVGIGQISSEVPQNLSASRPQDRQFILSSKKLLLSDSGFYLCAWSKGGNTEAFFGQGTRLTVV.

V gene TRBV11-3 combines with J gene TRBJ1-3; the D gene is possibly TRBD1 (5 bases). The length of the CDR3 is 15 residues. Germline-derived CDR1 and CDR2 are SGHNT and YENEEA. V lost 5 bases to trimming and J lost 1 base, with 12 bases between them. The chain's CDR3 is CASSPGTASGNTIYF. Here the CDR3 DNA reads TGTGCCAGCAGCCCCGGGACGGCGTCTGGAAACACCATATATTTT.

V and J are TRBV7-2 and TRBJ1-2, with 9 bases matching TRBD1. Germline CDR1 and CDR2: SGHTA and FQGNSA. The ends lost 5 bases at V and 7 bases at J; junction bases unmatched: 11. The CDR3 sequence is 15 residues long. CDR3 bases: TGTGCCAGCAGCGACTCACAGGGGGCGCGAATTGGCTACACCTTC. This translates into CASSDSQGARIGYTF.

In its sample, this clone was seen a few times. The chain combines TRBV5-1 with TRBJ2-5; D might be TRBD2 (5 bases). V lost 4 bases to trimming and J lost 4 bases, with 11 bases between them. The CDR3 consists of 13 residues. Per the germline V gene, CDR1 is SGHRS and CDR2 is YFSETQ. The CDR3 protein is CASSPSEGETQYF. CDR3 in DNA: TGCGCCAGCAGCCCTTCTGAGGGAGAGACCCAGTACTTC.

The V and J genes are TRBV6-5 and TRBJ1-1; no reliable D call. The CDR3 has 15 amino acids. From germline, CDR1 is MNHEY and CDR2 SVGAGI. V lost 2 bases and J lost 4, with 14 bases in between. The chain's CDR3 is CASSYAPGVGTEAFF. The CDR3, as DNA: TGTGCCAGCAGTTACGCCCCCGGGGTGGGCACTGAAGCTTTCTTT.